The 6 T cell receptor beta chains below come from one sample, sequenced in a study of cytotoxic CD8 clonotypes in ibrutinib-treated CLL. The table came from immunoSEQ multiplex PCR; TCRdb's copy has only in-frame clones and leaves some out. The data hold 57,000 or so clones, with roughly 49% observed a single time. The sequences come from PBMCs, collected at disease progression, from a patient treated with ibrutinib. The receptor set was obtained from a human donor with chronic lymphocytic leukemia.

The CDR3 bases are TGTGCCAGCAGCTATAGCGGGGCCGGCACCGGGGAGCTGTTTTTT. Protein product: CASSYSGAGTGELFF. V and J are TRBV7-9 and TRBJ2-2; TRBD2 aligns across 8 bases. Germline CDR1 is SEHNR and CDR2 is FQNEAQ (reference sequence). V lost 4 bases, J lost 4 bases, and 5 bases stayed unmatched. This CDR3 is built from 15 residues.

This clone was counted a few times. This chain links TRBV2 with TRBJ2-7, with a tentative D call TRBD1 (7 bases). V lost 6 bases, J lost 2 bases, and 14 bases lay in between. The CDR3 extends over 14 amino acids. Germline V gene lookup returns CDR1 SNHLY and CDR2 FYNNEI. The CDR3 nucleotides read TGTGCCAGCAGGACCGGCGGGACAGCCTACGAGCAGTACTTC. Its translation: CASRTGGTAYEQYF.

V usage is TRBV27 and J usage is TRBJ2-5, with D possibly being TRBD1 (6 bases). Between the trimmed V and J ends, which lost 2 bases and 5 bases, there was a span of 21 bases. CDR3 length equals 17 residues. Germline V gene data show CDR1 as MNHEY and CDR2 as SMNVEV (reference sequence). CDR3 bases: TGTGCCAGCAGTTTAGACGTTGGGGGCGCGGAGTCGGAGACCCAGTACTTC. As protein: CASSLDVGGAESETQYF.

The chain joins TRBV7-6 to TRBJ1-1, with D perhaps matching TRBD1 (6 bases). Germline V gene lookup returns CDR1 SGHVS and CDR2 FNYEAQ. V lost 6 bases, J lost 5 bases, and 13 bases lay in between. This CDR3 comprises 13 residues. In DNA form, the CDR3 reads TGTGCCAGCAGGCAAGCGGGGGCGACTGAAGCTTTCTTT. It specifies CASRQAGATEAFF.

The rearrangement joins TRBV28 to TRBJ1-2, with no clear D. This CDR3 region has 14 residues. Germline V gene lookup returns CDR1 MDHEN and CDR2 SYDVKM. V lost 2 bases to trimming and J lost 6 bases, with 13 bases between them. The CDR3 sequence: CASSLGSGSDGYTF. CDR3 DNA sequence: TGTGCCAGCAGTTTAGGCTCCGGGTCTGATGGCTACACCTTC.

This clone has only a few counts. The chain carries TRBV6-5 and TRBJ2-7, with D perhaps matching TRBD2 (6 bases). Deletions cut 6 bases from V and 1 base from J, with 16 bases between. The CDR3 consists of 15 residues. Germline lookup yields CDR1 MNHEY and CDR2 SVGAGI. As DNA, the CDR3 is TGTGCCAGCAGGTACGGGGGAACCTTATCCTACGAGCAGTACTTC. This sequence encodes CASRYGGTLSYEQYF.